This T cell receptor (beta chain) is drawn from a study of shared clonotypes between healthy human individuals. The study, taken as a whole, reports: Memory subsets generally showed lower estimated richness than naive subsets. Sampling covered blood only; tissue repertoires likely differ.

Notes on this clone: Its antigen is unidentified.

Assay: immunoSEQ multiplex PCR; the TCRdb copy retains only in-frame clones and omits some. The sample consists of more than 2 million clones, around 95% of them appearing once. Losses at the gene ends were 2 bases for V and 2 bases for J; bases not matched to a gene: 20. Germline-derived CDR1 and CDR2 are SGHVS and FNYEAQ. The CDR3 runs to 21 residues. CD45RO-negative, CCR7-positively selected cells formed the naive CD8 fraction, excluding terminally differentiated effector memory CD45RA+ cells. Sequenced sample: naive CD8+ T cells from PBMCs. The chain combines TRBV7-6 with TRBJ2-5; the match to TRBD2 covers 10 bases. The origin of this receptor is a man between 18 and 29 years old in good health. Some clones in this sample may be carry-over from other donors' samples. The CDR3 DNA reads as TGTGCCAGCAGCTTATATGACCCGGGACTAGCGAGCCTTGGGGAACAAGAGACCCAGTACTTC. Translation gives CASSLYDPGLASLGEQETQYF.